These 25 T cell receptor beta chains share one sample of origin, sequenced in a study of blood T cells in healthy people across ages. A sample-barcoded 5' primer and a J-beta primer mix were used in a second PCR of roughly 7 to 12 cycles. TCRdb called the 5' RACE reads again in MiXCR, with one record for every CDR3 protein. Among 550,000 to 800,000 distinct CDR3 sequences listed, more than 20% were seen once. The specimen sequenced was blood. These receptors all stem from an older man in good health.

V and J are TRBV14 and TRBJ2-1, with 14 bases identical to TRBD2. Germline V lookup: CDR1 SGHDN, CDR2 FVKESK. CDR3 length: 17 residues. The ends lost 0 bases at V and 8 bases at J; junction bases unmatched: 6. The CDR3 DNA sequence: TGTGCCAGCAGCCAAGACCTTGGACTAGCGGGAGGATATGAGCAGTTCTTC. Its protein is CASSQDLGLAGGYEQFF.

This chain links TRBV5-1 with TRBJ2-3; D is possibly TRBD1 (6 bases). Trimming shortened V by 4 bases and J by 1 base, and 10 bases separated the two germline ends. Looked up from germline, CDR1 is SGHRS and CDR2 is YFSETQ. This CDR3 is 14 amino acids long. Written as DNA, the CDR3 is TGCGCCAGCAGCCCAGGACAGCGCACAGATACGCAGTATTTT. Its protein is CASSPGQRTDTQYF.

This clonotype showed up just a few times. This chain links TRBV5-1 with TRBJ1-4; D is undetermined. Per germline, CDR1 SGHRS and CDR2 YFSETQ. This CDR3 comprises 13 residues. V lost 5 bases and J lost 0, with 5 bases in between. The CDR3 is CASRQTTNEKLFF. The CDR3 DNA reads as TGCGCCAGCAGACAGACAACTAATGAAAAACTGTTTTTT.

V usage is TRBV3-1 and J usage is TRBJ2-5; D not resolved. From germline, CDR1 is LGHDT and CDR2 YNNKEL (reference sequence). The CDR3 has 16 amino acids. V was clipped by 0 bases and J by 4 bases, with 15 bases between them. The CDR3 loop is CASSQDAGRYGETQYF. CDR3 in DNA: TGTGCCAGCAGCCAAGACGCAGGCAGGTACGGAGAGACCCAGTACTTC.

This clonotype was recorded a few times. The V and J genes are TRBV5-8 and TRBJ2-3, with D possibly TRBD1 on 5 matching bases. CDR1 is SGHTS and CDR2 is YDEGEE in the germline V gene. The CDR3 covers 16 residues. Trimming shortened V by 0 bases and J by 3 bases, and 14 bases separated the two germline ends. CDR3 DNA sequence: TGTGCCAGCAGCTTGGGGTCCACAAGGGGAACAGATACGCAGTATTTT. Amino acid sequence: CASSLGSTRGTDTQYF.

The chain is built from TRBV29-1 and TRBJ2-1; 9 nucleotides agree with TRBD1. The J call is doubtful: the DNA matches TRBJ2-7 better. Germline loops: CDR1 SQVTM, CDR2 ANQGSEA. The CDR3 covers 16 residues. CDR3 nucleotide sequence: TGCAGCGTTGGGGGTTTGGTGGGGACAGGGTTGTACGAGCAGTACTTC. It encodes CSVGGLVGTGLYEQYF.

This clonotype came up a few times. The V and J genes are TRBV3-1 and TRBJ1-4; D not certain. This CDR3 contains 15 residues. Looked up from germline, CDR1 is LGHDT and CDR2 is YNNKEL (reference sequence). V lost 3 bases and J 4 bases, leaving 12 bases between the germline ends. The CDR3 loop reads CASSQSEGINEKLFF. CDR3 nucleotide sequence: TGTGCCAGCAGCCAGTCCGAAGGGATTAATGAAAAACTGTTTTTT.

This clonotype was counted a few times. The CDR3 here is CASREREGVSNEQFF. The CDR3 bases are TGTGCCAGCAGGGAGCGGGAGGGTGTCTCGAATGAGCAGTTCTTC. The chain carries TRBV6-4 and TRBJ2-1; TRBD2 matches 10 bases. V shed 6 bases and J 7 bases; nucleotides not matched to a gene: 9. The CDR3 covers 15 residues. In germline, CDR1 is MRHNA, CDR2 SNTAGT.

This rearrangement joins TRBV7-2 to TRBJ1-2; 7 bases match TRBD1. With V trimmed by 6 bases and J by 6 bases, 10 bases remained unmatched. This CDR3 comprises 14 residues. Germline loops: CDR1 SGHTA, CDR2 FQGNSA. In DNA, the CDR3 is TGTGCCAGCAGGTCACAGGGGCTCTCGCATGGCTACACCTTC. Translated, it gives CASRSQGLSHGYTF.

V is TRBV27 and J is TRBJ2-7; D is undetermined. This CDR3 is built from 15 residues. V was pared by 0 bases and J by 1 base, with 10 bases between. The germline V gene encodes CDR1 MNHEY and CDR2 SMNVEV (reference sequence). Here the CDR3 reads CASSLSVYLSYEQYF. CDR3 bases: TGTGCCAGCAGTTTATCGGTCTACCTTTCCTACGAGCAGTACTTC.

Turning to this clonotype: A much bigger clone sits one base away, suggesting this may be a read error. This chain joins TRBV7-9 and TRBJ1-4; no clear D gene. CDR1 and CDR2 from the germline V gene are SEHNR and FQNEAQ (reference sequence). The CDR3 totals 14 residues. The CDR3 sequence: CASSPLRGDEKLVF. The CDR3 DNA sequence: TGTGCCAGCAGCCCGCTGCGCGGAGATGAAAAACTGGTTTTT.

This clonotype was counted a few times. The J gene is TRBJ2-5, the V gene TRBV12-3 or TRBV12-4, with D maybe TRBD2 (6 bases). Trimming pared 2 bases from V and 4 bases from J, leaving 14 bases between. This CDR3 contains 15 residues. CDR3 protein: CASSLIARDLETQYF. DNA for the CDR3: TGTGCCAGCAGTTTAATTGCGCGGGACTTAGAGACCCAGTACTTC.

This clonotype was observed at least ten times. The chain links TRBV29-1 to TRBJ2-7; D call uncertain. Trimming removed 6 bases at V and 3 bases at J, with 15 bases between. The CDR3 is 13 residues long. Germline loops: CDR1 SQVTM, CDR2 ANQGSEA. DNA for the CDR3: TGCAGCGTCTCGTTAAGGAGAGGCTACGAGCAGTACTTC. Residues: CSVSLRRGYEQYF.

This clonotype was seen a few times. J is TRBJ2-7 and V is TRBV27; no firm D call. Germline values: CDR1 MNHEY, CDR2 SMNVEV (reference sequence). CDR3 length: 16 residues. The ends were cut back, 0 bases at V and 1 base at J, with 13 bases in the middle. The CDR3: CASSLSIFGDSYEQYF. CDR3 nucleotides: TGTGCCAGCAGTTTATCGATCTTTGGGGATTCCTACGAGCAGTACTTC.

The chain employs TRBV29-1 and TRBJ1-1; a possible D gene is TRBD1 (6 bases). The germline V gene encodes CDR1 SQVTM and CDR2 ANQGSEA. There are 14 residues in the CDR3. Trimming took off 6 bases at V and 1 base at J, with 15 bases between the two ends. As DNA, the CDR3 is TGCAGCGTGCCAGGGGTGGGAAGGAACACTGAAGCTTTCTTT. Its translation is CSVPGVGRNTEAFF.

This chain uses TRBV12-3 or TRBV12-4 with TRBJ2-3; the D gene could be TRBD1 or TRBD2 (6 bases each). Trimming took off 7 bases at V and 1 base at J, with 15 bases between the two ends. This CDR3 comprises 15 residues. CDR3 residues: CASTVAEGGTDTQYF. CDR3 bases: TGTGCCAGCACGGTAGCGGAGGGGGGCACAGATACGCAGTATTTT.

This clonotype appeared a few times. The chain recombines TRBV12-3 or TRBV12-4 with TRBJ2-7, with TRBD2 identical over 13 bases. Germline trimming cut 6 bases from V and 12 bases from J; bases unmatched to any gene: 8. The CDR3 length is 13 residues. The CDR3 loop reads CASSTRTSGSMYF. The CDR3 DNA follows: TGTGCCAGCAGCACCCGGACTAGCGGGAGTATGTACTTC.

The chain links TRBV7-2 to TRBJ2-1; 12 positions agree with TRBD2. Germline CDR1 is SGHTA and CDR2 is FQGNSA. This CDR3 is 15 amino acids long. J lost 6 bases, V lost 5 bases, and 5 bases had no gene match. The CDR3 DNA follows: TGTGCCAGCAGCACCGGACTAGCGGGAAGCAATGAGCAGTTCTTC. It encodes CASSTGLAGSNEQFF.

There are a few counts of this clonotype. DNA of the CDR3: TGTGCCAGCAGCTTAGCACGAGGACAGGGGTTGGAGCAGTACTTC. It codes for CASSLARGQGLEQYF. The V gene is TRBV7-8, the J gene TRBJ2-7, with 9 bases matching TRBD1. The trim removed 0 bases at V and 7 bases at J, leaving 7 bases unmatched. The CDR3 has 15 residues. Germline V gene sequence: CDR1 SGHVS, CDR2 FQNEAQ.

The gene calls are TRBV5-1 and TRBJ2-5, with TRBD1 matching 9 bases. Matching the DNA end better, TRBJ2-7 makes the J call doubtful. The CDR3 has 15 residues. Germline-derived CDR1 and CDR2 are SGHRS and YFSETQ. The DNA for the CDR3 is TGCGCCAGCAGCTTGGGGACAGGGGCGCTGGACGAGCAGTACTTC. It is translated as CASSLGTGALDEQYF.

The rearrangement uses TRBV7-9 and TRBJ1-4; D call uncertain. The CDR3 has 14 amino acids. Per germline, CDR1 SEHNR and CDR2 FQNEAQ (reference sequence). V gave up 4 bases and J gave up 7 bases, with 13 bases separating them. Written as DNA, the CDR3 is TGTGCCAGCAGCTCAGGCAGTTCAGGTGAAAAACTGTTTTTT. Translation: CASSSGSSGEKLFF.

The chain employs TRBV6-6 and TRBJ2-7; 10 nucleotides match TRBD2. In germline, CDR1 is MNHNY, CDR2 SVGAGI (reference sequence). V was pared by 6 bases and J by 3 bases, with 5 bases of the junction left unmatched. The CDR3 is made up of 14 amino acids. CDR3 protein: CASRTSGIFYEQYF. The DNA for the CDR3 is TGTGCCAGCAGAACTAGCGGGATATTCTACGAGCAGTACTTC.

The chain couples TRBV4-3 to TRBJ2-3, with 10 positions matching TRBD2. The J segment lost 6 bases and the V segment lost 4 bases, leaving 7 bases of the junction unmatched. The germline CDR1 and CDR2 sequences are LGHNA and YSLEER. This CDR3 has 15 residues. The CDR3 here is CASSRTSGSGDTQYF. CDR3 nucleotide sequence: TGCGCCAGCAGCCGGACTAGCGGAAGCGGGGATACGCAGTATTTT.

Only a few counts were recorded for this clonotype. The chain combines TRBV7-3 with TRBJ2-5; D not resolved. Trimming took 5 bases from V and 4 from J, leaving 14 bases between them. This CDR3 has 14 amino acids. Looked up from germline, CDR1 is SGHTA and CDR2 is FQGTGA. CDR3 bases: TGTGCCAGCAGCCTAAACAGCGTGGGAGAGACCCAGTACTTC. Translating it yields CASSLNSVGETQYF.

This chain connects TRBV27 to TRBJ1-4; weak D call: TRBD1 (5 bases). CDR3 length: 15 amino acids. The V gene's germline CDR1 is MNHEY and CDR2 SMNVEV (reference sequence). V shed 3 bases and J shed 7 bases, with 15 bases lying between them. The CDR3 DNA reads TGTGCCAGCAGTTTGTGGGGGGTCCCCACTGAAAAACTGTTTTTT. Translation: CASSLWGVPTEKLFF.